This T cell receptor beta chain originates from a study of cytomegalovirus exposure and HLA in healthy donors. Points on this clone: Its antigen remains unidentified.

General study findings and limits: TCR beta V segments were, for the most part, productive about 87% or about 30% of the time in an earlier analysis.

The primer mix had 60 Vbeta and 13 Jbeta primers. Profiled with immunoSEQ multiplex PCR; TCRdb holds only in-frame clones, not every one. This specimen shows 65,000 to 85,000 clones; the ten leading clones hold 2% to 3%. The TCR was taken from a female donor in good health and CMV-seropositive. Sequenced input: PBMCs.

CDR3 sequence (DNA): TGTGCCAGCAGCGTAGGAACTATTTATAACACCGGGGAGCTGTTTTTT. Encoded protein: CASSVGTIYNTGELFF. V and J are TRBV9 and TRBJ2-2; D gene unclear. Between the trimmed V and J ends, which lost 0 bases and 2 bases, there was a span of 11 bases. The CDR3 contains 16 residues. CDR1 is SGDLS, CDR2 YYNGEE, per germline.